This TCR beta chain was sequenced for a study of cytomegalovirus exposure and HLA in healthy donors. General study points: Presence/absence analyses assumed roughly uniform sequencing depth across donors, which may not hold.

A word on this clone: Antigen: not known.

The CDR3 runs 14 residues. Trimming cost V 4 bases and J 5 bases; bases outside gene matches: 5. CDR1 and CDR2 from the germline V gene are SGHAT and FQNNGV. In the PCR, 60 Vbeta and 13 Jbeta primers were used. Method: immunoSEQ multiplex PCR; TCRdb's copy keeps in-frame clones and lacks some. The table for this sample gives 41,000 or so clones. The chain uses TRBV11-2 and TRBJ2-7; 10 nucleotides agree with TRBD1. This TCR came from a man aged 30 to 45 in good health and CMV-seronegative. Sequenced sample: PBMCs. The CDR3 nucleotides are TGTGCCAGCAGCTCGGACAGGGGGTCCCACGAGCAGTACTTC. Protein sequence: CASSSDRGSHEQYF.